This T cell receptor beta chain is from a study of technical replicates of blood from a handful of donors (dated by TCRdb to between 2016 and 2019). Library preparation used the immunoSEQ multiplex PCR assay. Imported from immuneACCESS, the table was reduced by TCRdb to in-frame sequences with V and J called. These copies leave out some clones; in studies compared against another copy, an unresolved V gene accounts for under half, and the cause of the remainder is not known. Here the sample has roughly 100,000 clones; around 96% occur a single time. The biggest ten clones account for approximately 0.37% of the sample. As encoded in the germline V gene, CDR1 is SGHRS while CDR2 is YFSETQ. The CDR3 spans 15 residues, from the cysteine through the phenylalanine. CDR3 DNA only is kept here, 45 bases in frame from base 1. Relative to germline, V is missing 5 bases and J is missing 3 bases, with 6 bases of the junction outside any gene match.

As concerns this clone: Its antigen has not been determined. The input lacks base qualities; no much larger clone sits a single base away.

The material sequenced was T cells isolated from PBMCs. This receptor was obtained from a human donor in good health. The sequence links TRBV5-1 to TRBJ1-4, with 8 central nucleotides matching TRBD1. The CDR3 sequence is CASRAGQGPNEKLFF. DNA sequence: TGCGCCAGCAGAGCCGGACAGGGCCCTAATGAAAAACTGTTTTTT.